The subject of this entry is one T cell receptor beta chain. The data were taken from a study of blood T cell repertoires in COVID-19. Germline V CDR1 and CDR2: KGHDR, SFDVKD. V was trimmed by 6 bases and J by 1 base, leaving 16 bases between them. The CDR3 has 16 amino acids. Assay: immunoSEQ multiplex PCR; the TCRdb copy retains only in-frame clones and omits some. The table has 100,000 to 110,000 clones, around 88% seen once; the top ten hold approximately 5.3%. The sequenced sample consisted of peripheral blood. This TCR derives from a human donor in a cohort sampled during active COVID-19. This chain uses TRBV24-1 with TRBJ2-3; D gene uncertain. The CDR3 is CATSRYSQAGTDTQYF. The CDR3 DNA is TGTGCCACCAGTCGTTACTCCCAGGCTGGCACAGATACGCAGTATTTT.